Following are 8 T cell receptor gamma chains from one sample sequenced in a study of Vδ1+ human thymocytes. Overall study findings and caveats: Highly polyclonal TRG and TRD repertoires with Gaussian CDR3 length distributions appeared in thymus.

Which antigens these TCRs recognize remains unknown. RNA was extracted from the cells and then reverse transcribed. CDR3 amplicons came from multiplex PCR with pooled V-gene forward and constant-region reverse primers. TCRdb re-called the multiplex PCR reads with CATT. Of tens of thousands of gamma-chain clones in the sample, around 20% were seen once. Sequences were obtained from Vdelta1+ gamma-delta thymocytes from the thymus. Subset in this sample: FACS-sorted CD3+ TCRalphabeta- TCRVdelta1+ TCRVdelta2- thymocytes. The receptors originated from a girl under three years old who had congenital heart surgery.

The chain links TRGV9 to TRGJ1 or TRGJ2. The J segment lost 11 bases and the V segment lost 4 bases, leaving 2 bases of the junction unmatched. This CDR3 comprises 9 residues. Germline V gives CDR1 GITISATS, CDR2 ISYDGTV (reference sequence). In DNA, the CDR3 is TGTGCCTTGTGGGACCAGAAACTCTTT. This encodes CALWDQKLF.

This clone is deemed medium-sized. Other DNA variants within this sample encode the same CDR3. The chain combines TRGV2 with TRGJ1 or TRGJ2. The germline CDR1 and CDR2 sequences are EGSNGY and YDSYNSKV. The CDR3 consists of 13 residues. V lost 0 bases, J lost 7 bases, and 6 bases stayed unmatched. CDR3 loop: CATWDGPRYKKLF. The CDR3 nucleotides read TGTGCCACCTGGGACGGGCCTCGGTATAAGAAACTCTTT.

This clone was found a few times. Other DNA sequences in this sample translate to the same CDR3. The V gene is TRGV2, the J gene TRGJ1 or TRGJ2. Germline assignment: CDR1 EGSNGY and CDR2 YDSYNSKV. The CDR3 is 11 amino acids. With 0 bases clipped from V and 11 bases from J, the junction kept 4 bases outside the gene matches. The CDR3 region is CATWDGRQKLF. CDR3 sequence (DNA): TGTGCCACCTGGGACGGGCGGCAGAAACTCTTT.

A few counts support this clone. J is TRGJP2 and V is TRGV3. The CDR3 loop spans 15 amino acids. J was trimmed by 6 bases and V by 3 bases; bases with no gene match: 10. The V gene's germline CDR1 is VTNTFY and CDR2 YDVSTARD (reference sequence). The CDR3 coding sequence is TGTGCCACCTGGGACTCTCCGGGCGGTGATTGGATCAAGACGTTT. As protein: CATWDSPGGDWIKTF.

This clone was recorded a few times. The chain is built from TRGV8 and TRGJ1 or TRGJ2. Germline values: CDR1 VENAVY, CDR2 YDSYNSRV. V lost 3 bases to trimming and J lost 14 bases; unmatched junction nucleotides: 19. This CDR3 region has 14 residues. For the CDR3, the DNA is TGTGCCACCTGGGATGGGGCTCTCAATATGGGGGAACTCTTT. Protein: CATWDGALNMGELF.

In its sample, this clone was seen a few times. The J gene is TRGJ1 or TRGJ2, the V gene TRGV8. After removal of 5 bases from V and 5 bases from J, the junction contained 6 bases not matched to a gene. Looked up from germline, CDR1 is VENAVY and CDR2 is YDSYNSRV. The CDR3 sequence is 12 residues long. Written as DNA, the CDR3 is TGTGCCACCTGGGGTCTGGATTATAAGAAACTCTTT. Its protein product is CATWGLDYKKLF.

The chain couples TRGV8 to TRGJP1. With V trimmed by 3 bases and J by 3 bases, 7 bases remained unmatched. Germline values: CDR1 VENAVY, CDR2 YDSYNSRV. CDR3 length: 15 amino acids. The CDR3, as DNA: TGTGCCACCTGGGATGGGGCATCCACTGGTTGGTTCAAGATATTT. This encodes CATWDGASTGWFKIF.

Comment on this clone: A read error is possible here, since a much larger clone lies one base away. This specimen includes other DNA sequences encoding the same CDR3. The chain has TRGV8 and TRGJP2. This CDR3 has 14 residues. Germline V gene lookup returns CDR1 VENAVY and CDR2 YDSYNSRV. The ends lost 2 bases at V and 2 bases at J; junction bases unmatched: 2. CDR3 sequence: CATWDKSSDWIKTF. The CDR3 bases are TGTGCCACCTGGGATAAGAGTAGTGATTGGATCAAGACGTTT.